This T cell receptor (beta chain) derives from a study of Graves' ophthalmopathy and Graves' hyperthyroidism. Overall study findings and caveats: Clonotypes were expanded in thyroid at above 0.001 frequency, and most also appeared in blood.

Amplification from RNA transcripts yielded the TCR beta CDR3 regions. Scientists carried out first-round RT-PCR using HTBI primers and then a second-round multiplex PCR. Using its own MiXCR run on the multiplex PCR reads, TCRdb lists one record per CDR3 protein. The sample shows some 520,000 distinct CDR3 sequences, under 15% of them seen only once. Note on this clonotype: Its antigen is unidentified.

CDR3 length: 15 amino acids. CDR1 is LGHDT and CDR2 is YNNKEL in the germline V gene (reference sequence). The J segment lost 0 bases and the V segment lost 4 bases, leaving 4 bases of the junction unmatched. Orbital computed tomography, together with clinical symptoms, serum thyroxine, TRAb and thyroid ultrasound, was used for diagnosis. It was from roughly 10 ml of fresh peripheral blood that the PBMCs came. Sequenced input: blood. The chain combines TRBV3-1 with TRBJ1-2; 8 positions agree with TRBD1. This receptor was identified in a young woman with Graves' ophthalmopathy. The CDR3 bases are TGTGCCAGCAGCCCCTCGGACAGGGCTAACTATGGCTACACCTTC. Translation: CASSPSDRANYGYTF.